One and the same sample provided the 6 T cell receptor beta chains below, sequenced in a study of blood T cell repertoires in COVID-19. Only in-frame clones appear in the TCRdb table, and some are missing; sequencing was by immunoSEQ multiplex PCR. The table includes roughly 200,000 clones, roughly 85% detected once. Sequenced: peripheral blood. The receptors were gathered from a man aged 55 to 70 with acute or convalescent COVID-19.

The J gene is TRBJ2-7, the V gene TRBV7-9; TRBD2 might be the D (5 bases). The CDR3 totals 15 residues. V shed 7 bases and J shed 0 bases, with 16 bases lying between them. In germline, CDR1 is SEHNR, CDR2 FQNEAQ (reference sequence). The CDR3 DNA follows: TGTGCCAGCACCCTTCTCGGAGGTCCCTCCTACGAGCAGTACTTC. Its protein product is CASTLLGGPSYEQYF.

The rearrangement uses TRBV7-8 and TRBJ1-5, with D uncertain. Trimming took 5 bases from V and 2 from J, leaving 10 bases between them. Germline CDR1 is SGHVS and CDR2 is FQNEAQ. The CDR3 length is 14 residues. CDR3 loop: CASSHSTGNQPQHF. The CDR3, as DNA: TGTGCCAGCAGCCACTCCACCGGCAATCAGCCCCAGCATTTT.

The CDR3 DNA reads TGTGCCAGCAGCGTAGGGAGTAGCGGGAGTAGCGGGGAGCTGTTTTTT. Protein product: CASSVGSSGSSGELFF. The gene calls are TRBV9 and TRBJ2-2, with 9 nucleotides matching TRBD2. This CDR3 is 16 amino acids long. V gave up 0 bases and J gave up 7 bases; unmatched junction bases: 7. Per the germline V gene, CDR1 is SGDLS and CDR2 is YYNGEE.

This clone was recorded once. The chain links TRBV2 to TRBJ2-5; no clear D gene. With 4 bases removed from V and 0 bases from J, the gap between germline ends came to 6 bases. The CDR3 runs to 13 residues. Germline V gives CDR1 SNHLY, CDR2 FYNNEI. The CDR3 nucleotides read TGTGCCAGCAGTGTCCCAGACCAAGAGACCCAGTACTTC. Translation gives CASSVPDQETQYF.

In DNA, the CDR3 is TGTGCCAGCAGTACGAAGGTTCGGGGTGAGCAGTTCTTC. This gives the protein CASSTKVRGEQFF. This chain uses TRBV28 with TRBJ2-1; D perhaps matches TRBD2 (5 bases). This CDR3 contains 13 residues. Trimming shortened V by 5 bases and J by 9 bases, and 14 bases separated the two germline ends. Germline V lookup: CDR1 MDHEN, CDR2 SYDVKM.

V gene TRBV2 combines with J gene TRBJ2-5; 11 nucleotides match TRBD1. V was clipped by 8 bases and J by 5 bases; unmatched bases: 10. The CDR3 runs to 15 residues. Germline-derived CDR1 and CDR2 are SNHLY and FYNNEI. This CDR3 reads CASGPGQGEWETQYF. DNA of the CDR3: TGTGCCAGCGGTCCGGGACAGGGGGAGTGGGAGACCCAGTACTTC.